The following is a T cell receptor (beta chain) sequence with its context. What it binds is unknown. In germline, CDR1 is MNHEY, CDR2 SMNVEV (reference sequence). V lost 6 bases to trimming and J lost 3 bases, with 18 bases between them. The CDR3 sequence is 16 residues long. These data belong to a study of OX40 agonist ivuxolimab in advanced cancers. Study-level information: As their treatment, patients were administered ivuxolimab, an agonistic anti-OX40 (CD134) antibody.

Study-level results: The antigens recognized by the expanded peripheral T cells, that is their antigen specificity, were not determined.

The study sampled blood at baseline, cycle 4 day 1, and cycle 7 day 1. Assay used: immunoSEQ multiplex PCR; TCRdb lists only in-frame clones, some missing. The data contain about 48,000 clones, 90% to 95% of them singletons. The chain is built from TRBV27 and TRBJ1-5, with D possibly TRBD1 on 5 matching bases. This sequence originates from an adult with an advanced solid tumor such as melanoma, head and neck, liver or kidney cancer. Sequencing used CD4+ or CD8+ T cells sorted from blood, obtained in a trial of the OX40 agonist ivuxolimab. The CDR3 loop is CASSPLEGWDNQPQHF. The DNA of the CDR3 is TGTGCCAGCAGCCCCCTCGAGGGGTGGGACAATCAGCCCCAGCATTTT.